This paragraph reports one T cell receptor (beta chain). CDR1 DFQATT and CDR2 SNEGSKA come from the germline V gene (reference sequence). This CDR3 has 14 residues. V shed 3 bases and J 4 bases; nucleotides not matched to a gene: 7. The sample originates from a study of blood T cell repertoires in COVID-19. The study recruited people aged 18 to 89 years across approximately 24 US areas. Allocation to cohorts depended on clinical history reported by the participants. Authors' methods: Estimation of nucleated cell counts was performed using reference gene primer amplification. Produced via immunoSEQ multiplex PCR; TCRdb's table is partial and in-frame only. V and J calls and clone size are given by that table; D and trimming were obtained from the DNA. The table records 250,000 to 300,000 clones, approximately 79% of them present only once.

The TCR originated in a man younger than 45 with acute COVID-19. The sequenced sample consisted of PBMCs or T cells enriched from blood (not recorded which). V and J are TRBV20-1 and TRBJ2-3, with 7 bases identical to TRBD2. CDR3 amino acids: CSASGGRVPDTQYF. The CDR3 DNA sequence: TGCAGTGCTAGTGGCGGGAGAGTGCCAGATACGCAGTATTTT.